Listed below are T cell receptor beta chains from one sample, sequenced in a study of T cells in Graves' hyperthyroidism and ophthalmopathy. TCRdb analysed the multiplex PCR reads with MiXCR anew, one entry per CDR3 protein. The sample records about 360,000 distinct CDR3 sequences, less than 15% being singletons. Sequenced sample: blood. Receptor source: a woman younger than 35 with Graves' hyperthyroidism. CDR3s include the opening cysteine and the closing phenylalanine or tryptophan. A D gene is named only where the DNA matches it firmly. For some rows the clone size is stated as once, few or many, or as a class when expanded; others skip it.

>TRBV30|many|TRBJ2-1|TRBD2
CGLKRPGRITIDNEQFF
TGTGGCTTGAAAAGACCCGGGAGGATAACTATCGACAATGAGCAGTTCTTC
>TRBV5-1|many|TRBJ1-3|-
CASSFTIGTGNTIYF
TGCGCCAGCAGCTTTACCATAGGGACTGGAAACACCATATATTTT
>TRBV25-1|-|TRBJ2-3|-
CASSEFAGLDTQYF
TGTGCCAGCAGTGAATTCGCTGGGTTAGATACGCAGTATTTT
>TRBV5-5|few|TRBJ2-6|-
CASSLQGPGANVLTF
TGTGCCAGCAGCTTACAGGGTCCCGGGGCCAACGTCCTGACTTTC
>TRBV5-8|many|TRBJ2-1|TRBD1
CASSLTADRADNEQFF
TGTGCCAGCAGCTTGACGGCGGACAGGGCCGACAATGAGCAGTTCTTC
>TRBV5-8|many|TRBJ1-1|-
CASNGGATFSTEAFF
TGTGCCAGCAACGGGGGCGCGACGTTCAGCACTGAAGCTTTCTTT
>TRBV4-1|-|TRBJ1-2|-
CASSHPTEVGYGYTF
TGCGCCAGCAGCCATCCCACAGAGGTTGGCTATGGCTACACCTTC
>TRBV4-2|-|TRBJ1-3|TRBD1
CASSQDVRGGVGNTIYF
TGTGCCAGCAGCCAAGATGTCAGAGGGGGCGTAGGAAACACCATATATTTT
>TRBV4-1|-|TRBJ2-1|TRBD2
CASSQQRGGFDEQFF
TGCGCCAGCAGCCAGCAGCGGGGGGGGTTCGATGAGCAGTTCTTC
>TRBV5-6|few|TRBJ1-2|-
CASSLVRRNYGYTF
TGTGCCAGCAGCTTGGTAAGACGGAACTATGGCTACACCTTC
>TRBV6-2/TRBV6-3|many|TRBJ2-5|TRBD2
CASRPGLAEQETQYF
TGTGCCAGCAGGCCGGGACTAGCGGAGCAAGAGACCCAGTACTTC
>TRBV27|few|TRBJ2-5|-
CASSLGREGTSRETQYF
TGTGCCAGCAGTTTAGGGCGAGAGGGGACAAGTAGGGAGACCCAGTACTTC
>TRBV18|many|TRBJ2-5|-
CASSPASETQYF
TGTGCCAGCTCACCGGCCTCAGAGACCCAGTACTTC
>TRBV19|few|TRBJ1-3|TRBD1
CASRRRETGKGNTIYF
TGTGCCAGTAGACGACGAGAGACAGGGAAAGGAAACACCATATATTTT
>TRBV28|many|TRBJ1-1|-
CASSLLPESGVETEAFF
TGTGCCAGCAGTTTACTGCCGGAGTCCGGGGTGGAGACTGAAGCTTTCTTT
>TRBV5-6|many|TRBJ2-7|-
CASSLAGSPYEQYF
TGTGCCAGCAGCTTGGCAGGGAGCCCCTACGAGCAGTACTTC
>TRBV5-6|few|TRBJ2-1|-
CASSSISNEQFF
TGTGCCAGCAGCTCCATAAGTAATGAGCAGTTCTTC
>TRBV2|many|TRBJ2-3|-
CASSPLGDTQYF
TGTGCCAGCAGCCCGCTTGGAGATACGCAGTATTTT
>TRBV2|many|TRBJ2-5|TRBD2
CASSGTIQETQYF
TGTGCCAGTTCCGGGACTATCCAAGAGACCCAGTACTTC
>TRBV18|few|TRBJ1-4|-
CASSPLPSPGANEKLFF
TGTGCCAGCTCACCTCTTCCCTCCCCCGGGGCTAATGAAAAACTGTTTTTT
>TRBV5-1|-|TRBJ1-2|-
CASSSGTLGRPYGYTF
TGCGCCAGCAGCTCGGGGACCCTGGGGAGGCCCTATGGCTACACCTTC
>TRBV29-1|many|TRBJ1-1|-
CSVDTYPAEAFF
TGCAGCGTTGACACCTACCCGGCTGAAGCTTTCTTT
>TRBV28|-|TRBJ2-3|-
CASSFVRGRFTDTQYF
TGTGCCAGCAGTTTCGTCCGGGGGCGGTTCACAGATACGCAGTATTTT
>TRBV6-1|-|TRBJ1-5|TRBD1
CASRRLTGENQPQHF
TGTGCCAGCAGACGACTGACAGGGGAAAATCAGCCCCAGCATTTT
>TRBV7-2|once|TRBJ2-1|TRBD2
CASNLAGGGLNEQFF
TGTGCCAGCAACTTAGCGGGGGGGGGCCTTAATGAGCAGTTCTTC
>TRBV3-1|many|TRBJ1-1|-
CASSPRRDLDTEAFF
TGTGCCAGCAGCCCCCGCCGGGATTTGGACACTGAAGCTTTCTTT
>TRBV7-3|few|TRBJ2-2|-
CASSLTVSGIGELFF
TGTGCCAGCAGCTTAACGGTTTCGGGAATCGGGGAGCTGTTTTTT
>TRBV2|many|TRBJ2-7|-
CASSEAPPDRLQTYEQYF
TGTGCCAGCAGTGAAGCGCCTCCCGACCGACTTCAGACCTACGAGCAGTACTTC
>TRBV7-6|many|TRBJ2-3|TRBD2
CASSLAAGATPDTQYF
TGTGCCAGCAGCTTAGCAGCGGGAGCGACCCCAGATACGCAGTATTTT
>TRBV2|many|TRBJ2-2|TRBD1
CASSDTSGQGGRDTGELFF
TGTGCCAGCAGTGATACGTCGGGACAGGGGGGTCGCGACACCGGGGAGCTGTTTTTT
>TRBV7-9|few|TRBJ2-1|-
CASSPDEGSSYNEQFF
TGTGCCAGCAGTCCCGACGAGGGGAGCTCCTACAATGAGCAGTTCTTC
>TRBV6-2/TRBV6-3|-|TRBJ2-7|TRBD1
CASRTGLPREQYF
TGTGCCAGCCGGACAGGGCTTCCTCGGGAGCAGTACTTC
>TRBV6-2/TRBV6-3|-|TRBJ1-3|-
CASSYSTDSGNTIYF
TGTGCCAGCAGTTATTCGACAGATTCTGGAAACACCATATATTTT
>TRBV20-1|many|TRBJ2-3|-
CSPPVTDTQYF
TGCAGTCCCCCGGTCACAGATACGCAGTATTTT
>TRBV12-3/TRBV12-4|many|TRBJ1-5|-
CASRSGRAGQPQHF
TGTGCCAGCAGATCAGGGAGGGCGGGTCAGCCCCAGCATTTT
>TRBV5-1|many|TRBJ1-1|TRBD1
CASSWTGGTEAFF
TGCGCCAGCAGCTGGACAGGGGGCACTGAAGCTTTCTTT
>TRBV18|many|TRBJ2-2|-
CASSPHALSLNTGELFF
TGTGCCAGCTCACCACACGCACTATCACTAAACACCGGGGAGCTGTTTTTT
>TRBV29-1|-|TRBJ1-1|TRBD1
CSVGGTANTEAFF
TGCAGCGTTGGAGGGACAGCGAACACTGAAGCTTTCTTT
>TRBV28|many|TRBJ1-5|-
CASSLTNQPQHF
TGTGCCAGCAGTTTAACTAATCAGCCCCAGCATTTT
>TRBV28|many|TRBJ2-7|-
CASSHRSGLSSYEQYF
TGTGCCAGCAGTCACAGATCGGGACTTAGCTCCTACGAGCAGTACTTC
>TRBV5-4|-|TRBJ1-2|-
CASNTDPTISWGYTF
TGTGCCAGCAATACCGACCCGACTATTAGCTGGGGCTACACCTTC
>TRBV3-1|many|TRBJ1-5|-
CASSQDTQGGQPQHF
TGTGCCAGCAGCCAAGATACACAGGGAGGCCAGCCCCAGCATTTT
>TRBV20-1|many|TRBJ1-1|TRBD1
CSARERDRARAFF
TGCAGTGCTAGAGAGCGGGACAGGGCCCGAGCTTTCTTT
>TRBV24-1|many|TRBJ2-2|TRBD1
CATSDLDRAGTGELFF
TGTGCCACCAGTGACCTGGACAGGGCGGGCACCGGGGAGCTGTTTTTT
>TRBV5-1|-|TRBJ2-2|-
CASIETGYTGELFF
TGCGCCAGCATCGAAACAGGGTACACCGGGGAGCTGTTTTTT
>TRBV3-1|-|TRBJ2-2|TRBD2
CASSQVGGGASTGELFF
TGTGCCAGCAGCCAAGTCGGGGGGGGGGCGTCCACCGGGGAGCTGTTTTTT
>TRBV27|few|TRBJ2-3|-
CASSFSSSSTDTQYF
TGTGCCAGCAGTTTTTCTAGCTCTAGCACAGATACGCAGTATTTT
>TRBV28|many|TRBJ2-7|-
CASSSSGQAYEQYF
TGTGCCAGCAGTTCATCCGGCCAAGCCTACGAGCAGTACTTC
>TRBV6-2/TRBV6-3|-|TRBJ2-7|-
CASSRNLGREQYF
TGTGCCAGCAGCCGAAATCTGGGCCGCGAGCAGTACTTC
>TRBV12-3/TRBV12-4|many|TRBJ2-3|TRBD2
CASSRGGGTDTQYF
TGTGCCAGCAGTCGGGGGGGGGGCACAGATACGCAGTATTTT
>TRBV9|many|TRBJ2-7|TRBD2
CASSVDGLAGSYEQYF
TGTGCCAGCAGCGTAGATGGACTAGCGGGATCTTACGAGCAGTACTTC
>TRBV28|many|TRBJ1-2|-
CASSSIFYGYTF
TGTGCCAGCAGTTCCATCTTCTATGGCTACACCTTC
>TRBV4-3|many|TRBJ2-3|TRBD2
CASSTLGGTDTQYF
TGCGCCAGCAGCACGTTGGGAGGGACAGATACGCAGTATTTT
>TRBV20-1|few|TRBJ2-1|TRBD2
CSASGGAGNEQFF
TGCAGTGCTAGCGGGGGGGCGGGTAATGAGCAGTTCTTC
>TRBV6-2/TRBV6-3|many|TRBJ2-1|-
CASLPGRDYNEQFF
TGTGCCAGTCTTCCTGGGCGGGACTACAATGAGCAGTTCTTC
>TRBV12-3/TRBV12-4|many|TRBJ2-2|-
CASRTADSNTGELFF
TGTGCCAGCAGAACAGCCGACAGTAACACCGGGGAGCTGTTTTTT
>TRBV5-6|-|TRBJ2-2|-
CASSLAGPGELFF
TGTGCCAGCAGCTTGGCGGGTCCCGGGGAGCTGTTTTTT